This T cell receptor beta chain was recorded in a study of cytomegalovirus exposure and HLA in healthy donors. Comments on this clone: The antigen remains undetermined.

Findings and limits, study-wide: Prior analysis indicated that the majority of TCR beta V segments exhibited productivity approximately 90% or approximately 30% of the time.

PCR primers comprised 60 Vbeta and 13 Jbeta primers. The data were produced by immunoSEQ multiplex PCR, yet TCRdb's version contains in-frame clones alone and is incomplete. This sample carries under 200,000 clones, about four fifths of them seen once, and the ten largest clones take about 7.4%. The CDR3 contains 14 residues. V was shortened by 2 bases and J by 7 bases, with 11 bases between the two germline ends. The V gene's germline CDR1 is MNHEY and CDR2 SVGAGI. The chain carries TRBV6-5 and TRBJ2-2; tentatively, D is TRBD1 (6 bases). This clonotype was sampled from a male donor in good health and CMV-seropositive. Sequencing was done on a sample of PBMCs. CDR3 bases: TGTGCCAGCAGTTACGCTCTAGGGGGCGGGGAGCTGTTTTTT. Residues: CASSYALGGGELFF.